This T cell receptor (beta chain) was found in a study of T cells of healthy individuals. TCRdb called the 5' RACE reads again in MiXCR, with one record for every CDR3 protein. The data show around 63,000 distinct CDR3 sequences, with about a sixth seen just once and around 4.7% held by the top ten. V lost 3 bases to trimming and J lost 0 bases, with 9 bases between them. The CDR3 runs 16 residues. Germline V gene lookup returns CDR1 KGHSH and CDR2 LQKENI. This clonotype appeared a few times. The source of this sequence is a human donor in good health. The V call is TRBV18, the J call TRBJ2-6; no reliable D call. CDR3 DNA: TGTGCCAGCTCACCCATCAAGCTCTCTGGGGCCAACGTCCTGACTTTC. As protein: CASSPIKLSGANVLTF.